Shown below are 4 T cell receptor beta chains from a single sample sequenced in a study of shared clonotypes between healthy human individuals. Sequenced by immunoSEQ multiplex PCR; TCRdb stores in-frame clones only, minus some. The table includes more than 2,000,000 clones, approximately 93% detected once. Sequencing was done on a sample of naive CD4+ T cells from PBMCs. Subset denoted: CD45RA+ positively selected. The origin of the receptors is a man between 18 and 29 years old in good health. Some clones in this sample may be carry-over from other donors' samples.

The CDR3 bases are TGTGCCAGCAGTCACGACAGGGGAGTTACTGAAGCTTTCTTT. Translating it yields CASSHDRGVTEAFF. The V gene is TRBV28, the J gene TRBJ1-1; 8 nucleotides line up with TRBD1. This CDR3 spans 14 amino acids. Unmatched junction bases numbered 7, after V lost 5 bases and J lost 5 bases. Germline V gene sequence: CDR1 MDHEN, CDR2 SYDVKM.

This sequence joins TRBV7-2 and TRBJ2-3; a possible D gene is TRBD1 (6 bases). V was cut by 6 bases and J by 0 bases, with 10 bases left in between. Germline CDR1 and CDR2: SGHTA and FQGNSA. CDR3 length: 14 residues. The CDR3 DNA is TGTGCCAGCAGTTCAGGGGTTAGCACAGATACGCAGTATTTT. Its translation is CASSSGVSTDTQYF.

J is TRBJ2-3 and V is TRBV5-1; TRBD1 matches at 7 bases. This CDR3 is built from 15 residues. Germline loops: CDR1 SGHRS, CDR2 YFSETQ. The J segment lost 5 bases and the V segment lost 1 base, leaving 7 bases of the junction unmatched. The CDR3 sequence: CASSLLYRGQDTQYF. For the CDR3, the DNA is TGCGCCAGCAGCTTGTTGTACAGGGGACAAGATACGCAGTATTTT.

This chain links TRBV7-2 with TRBJ2-7; a weak D match, TRBD1 (6 bases). The CDR3 loop spans 15 amino acids. Trimming left V 2 bases short and J 2 bases short, with 13 bases between. Looked up from germline, CDR1 is SGHTA and CDR2 is FQGNSA. CDR3 in DNA: TGTGCCAGCAGCTTACGGGCAGGGGACCCCTACGAGCAGTACTTC. This gives the protein CASSLRAGDPYEQYF.